Shown below are 6 T cell receptor beta chains from a single sample sequenced in a study of T cell responses to AZD1222 COVID-19 vaccine. Libraries were prepared by immunoSEQ multiplex PCR; TCRdb keeps only in-frame clonotypes and omits some of them. The repertoire includes 95,000 to 150,000 clones, around 94% of them detected once, and about 1.5% sits in the top ten. Sequenced material: peripheral blood, taken on day 0 of AZD1222 vaccination. Receptors were obtained from an adult in good health.

The chain couples TRBV18 to TRBJ1-1; the D gene is possibly TRBD1 (6 bases). This CDR3 has 15 amino acids. CDR1 and CDR2 from the germline V gene are KGHSH and LQKENI. V lost 5 bases, J lost 3 bases, and 16 bases lay in between. The DNA for the CDR3 is TGTGCCAGCTCAAATATCGCAGGGGCGGACACTGAAGCTTTCTTT. Protein sequence: CASSNIAGADTEAFF.

This chain links TRBV5-4 with TRBJ1-1, with TRBD1 matching 7 bases. The ends lost 4 bases at V and 1 base at J; junction bases unmatched: 7. CDR3 size: 15 residues. The germline V gene has CDR1 SGHNT and CDR2 YYREEE (reference sequence). For the CDR3, the DNA is TGTGCCAGCAGCATCCGACAGGGCGGGAACACTGAAGCTTTCTTT. It is translated as CASSIRQGGNTEAFF.

The CDR3 coding sequence is TGCGCCAGCAGCTTGGCCCCGACAGGGGGGCCGGGCACTGAAGCTTTCTTT. Translating it yields CASSLAPTGGPGTEAFF. The chain carries TRBV5-1 and TRBJ1-1; 9 bases are a match to TRBD1. This CDR3 has 17 residues. Germline values: CDR1 SGHRS, CDR2 YFSETQ. V lost 0 bases, J lost 4 bases, and 10 bases stayed unmatched.

The rearrangement links TRBV5-1 to TRBJ1-2; D is unclear. The V gene lost 4 bases and the J gene lost 7 bases, with 14 bases spanning the gap. The CDR3 has 13 amino acids. CDR1 is SGHRS, CDR2 YFSETQ, per germline. This CDR3 is CASSPGGSGGYTF. The CDR3, as DNA: TGCGCCAGCAGCCCCGGTGGCTCCGGTGGCTACACCTTC.

The chain links TRBV5-1 to TRBJ1-4; 10 bases fit TRBD1. Germline-derived CDR1 and CDR2 are SGHRS and YFSETQ. V lost 4 bases and J lost 6; bases outside the gene matches: 3. This CDR3 spans 14 amino acids. The CDR3 bases are TGCGCCAGCAGCATTGACAGGGGGCATGAAAAACTGTTTTTT. It translates to CASSIDRGHEKLFF. The whole variable domain, remainder taken from reference TRBV5-1 and TRBJ1-4, is KAGVTQTPRYLIKTRGQQVTLSCSPISGHRSVSWYQQTPGQGLQFLFEYFSETQRNKGNFPGRFSGRQFSNSRSEMNVSTLELGDSALYLCASSIDRGHEKLFFGSGTQLSVL.

This chain joins TRBV2 and TRBJ1-1; D is unclear. Germline CDR1 is SNHLY and CDR2 is FYNNEI. V was cut by 3 bases and J by 3 bases, with 11 bases left in between. This CDR3 comprises 14 residues. In DNA, the CDR3 is TGTGCCAGCAGTGAGGTCCGAAGCGACACTGAAGCTTTCTTT. This encodes CASSEVRSDTEAFF.